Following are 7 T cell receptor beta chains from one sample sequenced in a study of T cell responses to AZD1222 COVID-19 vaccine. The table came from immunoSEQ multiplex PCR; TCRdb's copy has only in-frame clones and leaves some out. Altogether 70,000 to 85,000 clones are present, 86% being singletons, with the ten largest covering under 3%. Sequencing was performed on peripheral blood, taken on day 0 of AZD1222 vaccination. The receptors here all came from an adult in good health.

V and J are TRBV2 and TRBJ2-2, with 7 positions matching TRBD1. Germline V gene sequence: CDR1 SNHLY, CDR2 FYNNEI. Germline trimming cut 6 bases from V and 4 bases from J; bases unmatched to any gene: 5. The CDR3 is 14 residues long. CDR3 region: CASSPDRATGELFF. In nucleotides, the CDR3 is TGTGCCAGCAGCCCCGACAGGGCCACCGGGGAGCTGTTTTTT.

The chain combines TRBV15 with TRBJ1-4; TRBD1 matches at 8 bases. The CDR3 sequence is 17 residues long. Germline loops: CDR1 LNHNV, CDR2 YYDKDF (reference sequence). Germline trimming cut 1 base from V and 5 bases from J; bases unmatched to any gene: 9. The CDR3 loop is CATSRGPGTGKNEKLFF. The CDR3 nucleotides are TGTGCCACCAGCAGAGGGCCCGGGACAGGAAAAAATGAAAAACTGTTTTTT. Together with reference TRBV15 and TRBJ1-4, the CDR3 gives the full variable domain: DAMVIQNPRYQVTQFGKPVTLSCSQTLNHNVMYWYQQKSSQAPKLLFHYYDKDFNNEADTPDNFQSRRPNTSFCFLDIRSPGLGDTAMYLCATSRGPGTGKNEKLFFGSGTQLSVL.

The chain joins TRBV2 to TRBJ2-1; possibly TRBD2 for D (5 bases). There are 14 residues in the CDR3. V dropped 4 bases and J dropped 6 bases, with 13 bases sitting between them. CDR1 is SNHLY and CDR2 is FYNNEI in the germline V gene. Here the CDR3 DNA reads TGTGCCAGCAGTGTCGGCGGGCTGGTCAATGAGCAGTTCTTC. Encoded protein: CASSVGGLVNEQFF.

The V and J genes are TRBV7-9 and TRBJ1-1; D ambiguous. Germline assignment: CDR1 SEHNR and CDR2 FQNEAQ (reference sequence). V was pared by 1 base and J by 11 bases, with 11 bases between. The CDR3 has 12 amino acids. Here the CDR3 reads CASSLDMLEAFF. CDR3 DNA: TGTGCCAGCAGCTTAGACATGCTTGAGGCTTTCTTT.

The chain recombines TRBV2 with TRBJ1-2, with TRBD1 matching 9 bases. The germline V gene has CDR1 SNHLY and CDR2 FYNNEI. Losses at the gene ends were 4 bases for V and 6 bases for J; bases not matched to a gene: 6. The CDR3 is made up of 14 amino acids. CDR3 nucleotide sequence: TGTGCCAGCAGTGCCAACAGGGGGCAAGATGGCTACACCTTC. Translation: CASSANRGQDGYTF.

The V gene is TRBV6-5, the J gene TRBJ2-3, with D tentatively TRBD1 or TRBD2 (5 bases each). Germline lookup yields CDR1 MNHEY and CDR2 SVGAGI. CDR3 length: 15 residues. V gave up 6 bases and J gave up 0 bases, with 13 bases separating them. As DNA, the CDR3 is TGTGCCAGCAGAAGGGGACCCTCTAGCACAGATACGCAGTATTTT. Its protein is CASRRGPSSTDTQYF.

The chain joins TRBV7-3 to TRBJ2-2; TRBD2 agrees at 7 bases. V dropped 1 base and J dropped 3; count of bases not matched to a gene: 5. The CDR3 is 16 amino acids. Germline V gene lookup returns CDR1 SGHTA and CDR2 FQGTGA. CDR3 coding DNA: TGTGCCAGCAGCTTAAGTGGGAGGGCCGACACCGGGGAGCTGTTTTTT. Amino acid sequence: CASSLSGRADTGELFF. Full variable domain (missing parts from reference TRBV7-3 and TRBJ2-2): GAGVSQTPSNKVTEKGKYVELRCDPISGHTALYWYRQSLGQGPEFLIYFQGTGAADDSGLPNDRFFAVRPEGSVSTLKIQRTERGDSAVYLCASSLSGRADTGELFFGEGSRLTVL.